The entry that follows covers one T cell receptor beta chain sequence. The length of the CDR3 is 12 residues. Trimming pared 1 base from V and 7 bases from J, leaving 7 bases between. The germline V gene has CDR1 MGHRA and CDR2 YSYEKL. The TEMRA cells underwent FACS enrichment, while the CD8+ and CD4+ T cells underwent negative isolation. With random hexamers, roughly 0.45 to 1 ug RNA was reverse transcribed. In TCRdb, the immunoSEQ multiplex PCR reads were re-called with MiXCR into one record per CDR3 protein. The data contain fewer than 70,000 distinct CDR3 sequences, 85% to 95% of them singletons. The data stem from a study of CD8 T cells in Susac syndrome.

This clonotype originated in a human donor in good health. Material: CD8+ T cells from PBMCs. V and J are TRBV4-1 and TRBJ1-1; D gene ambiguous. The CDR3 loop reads CASSQGVNEAFF. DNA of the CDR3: TGCGCCAGCAGCCAAGGGGTAAATGAAGCTTTCTTT.